This TCR beta chain came from a study of T-cell memory formation after mild COVID-19. This CDR3 region has 15 residues. Trimming stripped 5 bases from V and 5 bases from J, with 18 bases between. Germline V CDR1 and CDR2: DFQATT, SNEGSKA (reference sequence). TCRdb independently ran MiXCR on the 5' RACE reads; one entry per CDR3 protein. The table includes 250,000 to 350,000 distinct CDR3 sequences, more than 15% detected once. The sequenced sample consisted of PBMCs or a T cell subset sorted from them (not recorded which). This TCR derives from a man aged 18 to 29 who had mild COVID-19 (a few samples of this study predate the infection). Cell type and time point are not known. This chain links TRBV20-1 with TRBJ2-2; D perhaps matches TRBD1 (6 bases). The CDR3 protein is CSAQTRGTETGELFF. In DNA, the CDR3 is TGCAGTGCTCAAACGAGGGGGACGGAAACCGGGGAGCTGTTTTTT.